These 23 T cell receptor beta chains share one sample of origin, sequenced in a study of shared clonotypes between healthy human individuals. Here immunoSEQ multiplex PCR was the method, and the copy in TCRdb shows in-frame clones only, minus some. The table has 2 million to 2.5 million clones, 90% to 97% seen once. The sequenced sample consisted of naive CD4+ T cells sorted from blood. As for subset: CD45RA+ positively selected. These receptors all come from a man aged 18 to 30 in good health.

In regard to this clone: The sample has other DNA sequences that encode this CDR3 too. V and J are TRBV5-1 and TRBJ1-5; D is uncertain. The germline V and J ends were trimmed by 0 bases and 3 bases, with 7 bases remaining between them. The V gene's germline CDR1 is SGHRS and CDR2 YFSETQ. This CDR3 contains 14 residues. CDR3 sequence (DNA): TGCGCCAGCAGCTTGGGAGGTTCCAATCAGCCCCAGCATTTT. This translates into CASSLGGSNQPQHF.

This clone occurred once. The V call is TRBV19, the J call TRBJ1-3; 8 bases are a match to TRBD1. CDR1 is LNHDA and CDR2 is SQIVND in the germline V gene (reference sequence). The CDR3 totals 14 residues. Trimming removed 7 bases from V and 2 bases from J; junction bases left unmatched: 4. The CDR3 reads CASTTTGAGNTIYF. As DNA, the CDR3 is TGTGCCAGTACCACGACAGGGGCTGGAAACACCATATATTTT.

V and J are TRBV19 and TRBJ1-5; D is unresolved. V was cut by 3 bases and J by 0 bases, with 12 bases left in between. The CDR3 extends over 16 amino acids. Per the germline V gene, CDR1 is LNHDA and CDR2 is SQIVND (reference sequence). Here the CDR3 DNA reads TGTGCCAGTAGTATCCGGACCCTCTATAGCAATCAGCCCCAGCATTTT. Protein product: CASSIRTLYSNQPQHF.

CDR3 protein: CASSNTGYTEAFF. CDR3 nucleotide sequence: TGCGCCAGCAGCAATACGGGGTACACTGAAGCTTTCTTT. The V call is TRBV5-1, the J call TRBJ1-1; D gene uncertain. CDR1 is SGHRS, CDR2 YFSETQ, per germline. With 4 bases removed from V and 3 bases from J, the gap between germline ends came to 10 bases. The CDR3 runs 13 residues.

This chain links TRBV5-6 with TRBJ2-1; D is uncertain. The V end was cut by 5 bases, the J end by 5 bases, with 8 bases between. Per the germline V gene, CDR1 is SGHDT and CDR2 is YYEEEE. This CDR3 region has 12 residues. Here the CDR3 reads CASSPYNNEQFF. CDR3 DNA sequence: TGTGCCAGCAGTCCTTACAACAATGAGCAGTTCTTC.

This chain connects TRBV6-1 to TRBJ2-3; maybe TRBD2 (7 bases). The CDR3 is made up of 14 amino acids. CDR1 and CDR2 from the germline V gene are MNHNS and SASEGT. V was pared by 10 bases and J by 6 bases, with 20 bases between. The CDR3 DNA follows: TGTGCCATCCGGCGGGGGCCTTCTGGGGATACGCAGTATTTT. Protein: CAIRRGPSGDTQYF.

V is TRBV5-6 and J is TRBJ2-3, with a tentative D call TRBD2 (6 bases). This CDR3 is 16 amino acids long. Trimming stripped 1 base from V and 6 bases from J, with 18 bases between. Germline V gene sequence: CDR1 SGHDT, CDR2 YYEEEE. The CDR3 nucleotides are TGTGCCAGCAGCTTGATGGGGACGGGGGTGGCTGATACGCAGTATTTT. Its translation is CASSLMGTGVADTQYF.

The chain recombines TRBV5-1 with TRBJ1-1; D gene uncertain. The CDR3 extends over 15 amino acids. Germline CDR1 reads SGHRS; CDR2 reads YFSETQ. V lost 0 bases, J lost 0 bases, and 9 bases lay in between. The CDR3 DNA reads as TGCGCCAGCAGCTTGGACAGAGACCTGAACACTGAAGCTTTCTTT. Protein sequence: CASSLDRDLNTEAFF.

The CDR3 nucleotides read TGTGCCAGCAGTTTATTTCGGGACAGGGACAATGGCTACACCTTC. Its translation: CASSLFRDRDNGYTF. This rearrangement joins TRBV28 to TRBJ1-2, with 9 bases aligning to TRBD1. The CDR3 loop spans 15 amino acids. The J segment lost 6 bases and the V segment lost 1 base, leaving 6 bases of the junction unmatched. The germline V gene has CDR1 MDHEN and CDR2 SYDVKM.

The J gene is TRBJ2-1, the V gene TRBV7-6; 7 bases fit TRBD2. CDR3 length: 14 amino acids. The germline CDR1 and CDR2 sequences are SGHVS and FNYEAQ. V trimming: 6 bases; J trimming: 2 bases; junction bases outside the gene matches: 4. DNA for the CDR3: TGTGCCAGCAGTTTTGGGACTACCTACAATGAGCAGTTCTTC. Amino acids: CASSFGTTYNEQFF.

The chain links TRBV30 to TRBJ1-1; a weak D match, TRBD1 (6 bases). V was pared by 2 bases and J by 6 bases, with 16 bases between. Germline-derived CDR1 and CDR2 are GTSNPN and SVGIG (reference sequence). The CDR3 loop spans 14 amino acids. This CDR3 is CAWSPRGGRAEAFF. CDR3 sequence (DNA): TGTGCCTGGAGTCCCCGGGGGGGGCGAGCTGAAGCTTTCTTT. The full variable domain, with the rest looked up from reference TRBV30 and TRBJ1-1, is SQTIHQWPATLVQPVGSPLSLECTVEGTSNPNLYWYRQAAGRGLQLLFYSVGIGQISSEVPQNLSASRPQDRQFILSSKKLLLSDSGFYLCAWSPRGGRAEAFFGQGTRLTVV.

The chain joins TRBV18 to TRBJ2-3; 9 bases agree with TRBD2. The V gene's germline CDR1 is KGHSH and CDR2 LQKENI. The J segment lost 6 bases and the V segment lost 0 bases, leaving 10 bases of the junction unmatched. CDR3 length: 17 residues. The CDR3 nucleotides read TGTGCCAGCTCACCACCGGGCGTACTAGCGGGTTCCGATACGCAGTATTTT. This translates into CASSPPGVLAGSDTQYF.

This chain's CDR3 is CASSPASGNTDTQYF. CDR3 DNA: TGTGCCAGCAGCCCTGCTAGCGGAAACACAGATACGCAGTATTTT. The J gene is TRBJ2-3, the V gene TRBV5-4; 7 positions agree with TRBD2. The CDR3 runs to 15 residues. In germline, CDR1 is SGHNT, CDR2 YYREEE (reference sequence). J gave up 2 bases and V 4 bases, and 7 bases lay outside the gene matches. Full variable domain (missing parts from reference TRBV5-4 and TRBJ2-3): ETGVTQSPTHLIKTRGQQVTLRCSSQSGHNTVSWYQQALGQGPQFIFQYYREEENGRGNFPPRFSGLQFPNYSSELNVNALELDDSALYLCASSPASGNTDTQYFGPGTRLTVL.

The chain joins TRBV2 to TRBJ2-7, with 12 positions matching TRBD2. In germline, CDR1 is SNHLY, CDR2 FYNNEI. Unmatched junction bases numbered 7, after V lost 3 bases and J lost 7 bases. The CDR3 spans 15 residues. CDR3: CASSESSGRALEQYF. For the CDR3, the DNA is TGTGCCAGCAGTGAGTCTAGCGGGAGGGCCCTTGAGCAGTACTTC.

The J gene is TRBJ1-3, the V gene TRBV6-1; D perhaps matches TRBD1 (6 bases). With 1 base removed from V and 0 bases from J, the gap between germline ends came to 7 bases. From germline, CDR1 is MNHNS and CDR2 SASEGT. The CDR3 is 15 amino acids. The DNA for the CDR3 is TGTGCCAGCAGTGAAGACAGGGACTCTGGAAACACCATATATTTT. Its protein is CASSEDRDSGNTIYF.

This rearrangement joins TRBV19 to TRBJ1-6, with 9 bases matching TRBD1. With 5 bases clipped from V and 7 bases from J, the junction kept 3 bases outside the gene matches. This CDR3 comprises 14 residues. The germline V gene encodes CDR1 LNHDA and CDR2 SQIVND (reference sequence). CDR3 coding DNA: TGTGCCAGTAGTCCCGACAGGGGGAATTCACCCCTCCACTTT. Encoded protein: CASSPDRGNSPLHF.

This chain uses TRBV6-5 with TRBJ2-7; possibly TRBD1 for D (6 bases). The CDR3 length is 15 residues. Germline V gene lookup returns CDR1 MNHEY and CDR2 SVGAGI. V was cut by 7 bases and J by 1 base, with 17 bases left in between. The DNA for the CDR3 is TGTGCCAGCACCTACTGGCAAGGGGGATCCTACGAGCAGTACTTC. Translated, it gives CASTYWQGGSYEQYF.

The genes are TRBV30 and TRBJ2-3; D possibly corresponds to TRBD2 (6 bases). Germline lookup yields CDR1 GTSNPN and CDR2 SVGIG (reference sequence). V dropped 4 bases and J dropped 3 bases, with 20 bases sitting between them. The CDR3 spans 16 residues. CDR3 coding DNA: TGTGCCTGGAATCCCCCGGGACGGGGGAATACAGATACGCAGTATTTT. Translating it yields CAWNPPGRGNTDTQYF.

The rearrangement links TRBV25-1 to TRBJ2-5, with D possibly being TRBD2 (6 bases). Germline V CDR1 and CDR2: MGHDK, SYGVNS. Deletions cut 1 base from V and 3 bases from J, with 15 bases between. CDR3 length: 16 amino acids. The CDR3 DNA follows: TGTGCCAGCAGTGAATCCCTCGGGGTAGCGGAAGAGACCCAGTACTTC. Translated, it gives CASSESLGVAEETQYF.

The V and J genes are TRBV18 and TRBJ1-5; possibly TRBD1 for D (5 bases). The CDR3 length is 16 residues. The germline V gene has CDR1 KGHSH and CDR2 LQKENI. Trimming cost V 1 base and J 4 bases, with 14 bases left between them. Here the CDR3 DNA reads TGTGCCAGCTCACCACTTCCTACAGGTCAGAATCAGCCCCAGCATTTT. Translation: CASSPLPTGQNQPQHF.

In this sample, this clone turned up once. The CDR3 sequence is CASTGQGYNEQFF. In DNA form, the CDR3 reads TGTGCCAGCACTGGACAGGGGTACAATGAGCAGTTCTTC. The chain uses TRBV7-2 and TRBJ2-1; 9 nucleotides agree with TRBD1. CDR1 is SGHTA and CDR2 is FQGNSA in the germline V gene. V lost 7 bases and J lost 4; bases outside the gene matches: 2. The CDR3 spans 13 residues.

This chain links TRBV7-3 with TRBJ2-5; the D is unclear. This CDR3 contains 11 residues. Between the trimmed V and J ends, which lost 1 base and 11 bases, there was a span of 8 bases. Germline V gene data show CDR1 as SGHTA and CDR2 as FQGTGA. The CDR3 sequence: CASSLIPEQYF. The CDR3 DNA reads as TGTGCCAGCAGCTTAATCCCAGAGCAGTACTTC.

This chain links TRBV18 with TRBJ1-2; the D is unclear. Germline CDR1 reads KGHSH; CDR2 reads LQKENI. The CDR3 covers 15 residues. V shed 0 bases and J shed 5 bases, with 13 bases lying between them. As DNA, the CDR3 is TGTGCCAGCTCACCACCGTTAGGCCAGGTTTATGGCTACACCTTC. It translates to CASSPPLGQVYGYTF.